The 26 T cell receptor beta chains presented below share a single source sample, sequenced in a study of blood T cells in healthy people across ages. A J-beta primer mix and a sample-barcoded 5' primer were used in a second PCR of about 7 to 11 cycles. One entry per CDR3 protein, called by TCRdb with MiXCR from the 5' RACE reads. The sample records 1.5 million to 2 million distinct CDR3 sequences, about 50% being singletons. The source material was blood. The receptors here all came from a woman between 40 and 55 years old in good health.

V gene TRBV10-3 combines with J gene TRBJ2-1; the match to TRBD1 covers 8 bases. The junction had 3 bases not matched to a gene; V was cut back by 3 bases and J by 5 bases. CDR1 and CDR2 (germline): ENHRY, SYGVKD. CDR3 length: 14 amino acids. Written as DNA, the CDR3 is TGTGCCATCAGTGACAGGGGGCGAAACAATGAGCAGTTCTTC. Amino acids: CAISDRGRNNEQFF.

The CDR3 sequence is CASSPPAGEGERVQPQHF. The DNA for the CDR3 is TGTGCCAGCTCACCACCAGCCGGCGAAGGGGAGAGGGTTCAGCCCCAGCATTTT. The chain carries TRBV18 and TRBJ1-5, with D possibly matching TRBD1 (5 bases). V was trimmed by 0 bases and J by 6 bases, leaving 21 bases between them. This CDR3 has 18 residues. The germline gives CDR1 KGHSH, CDR2 LQKENI.

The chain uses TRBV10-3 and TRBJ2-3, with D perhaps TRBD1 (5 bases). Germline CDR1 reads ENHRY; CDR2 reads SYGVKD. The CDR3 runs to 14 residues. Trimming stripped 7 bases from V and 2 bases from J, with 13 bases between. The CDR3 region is CAIKGNVVTDTQYF. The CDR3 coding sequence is TGTGCCATCAAGGGGAACGTAGTCACAGATACGCAGTATTTT.

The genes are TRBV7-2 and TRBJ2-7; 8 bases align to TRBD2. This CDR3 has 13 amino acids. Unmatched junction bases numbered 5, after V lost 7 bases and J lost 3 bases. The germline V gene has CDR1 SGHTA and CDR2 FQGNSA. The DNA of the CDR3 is TGTGCCAGCAAGAGTAGCGGGGACTACGAGCAGTACTTC. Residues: CASKSSGDYEQYF.

This CDR3 reads CASSHGQGRMSRQETQYF. In DNA form, the CDR3 reads TGTGCCAGCAGTCACGGACAAGGCCGTATGAGTCGACAAGAGACCCAGTACTTC. V and J are TRBV6-2 or TRBV6-3 and TRBJ2-5, with D perhaps matching TRBD1 (5 bases). V was shortened by 5 bases and J by 2 bases, with 24 bases between the two germline ends. CDR1 and CDR2 (germline): MNHEY, SVGEGT. The CDR3 is made up of 18 amino acids.

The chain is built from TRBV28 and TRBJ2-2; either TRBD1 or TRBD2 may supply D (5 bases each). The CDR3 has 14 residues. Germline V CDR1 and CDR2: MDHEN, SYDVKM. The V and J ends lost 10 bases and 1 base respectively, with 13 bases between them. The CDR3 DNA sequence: TGTGCCACCAGAGGGGCATTGAACACCGGGGAGCTGTTTTTT. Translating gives CATRGALNTGELFF.

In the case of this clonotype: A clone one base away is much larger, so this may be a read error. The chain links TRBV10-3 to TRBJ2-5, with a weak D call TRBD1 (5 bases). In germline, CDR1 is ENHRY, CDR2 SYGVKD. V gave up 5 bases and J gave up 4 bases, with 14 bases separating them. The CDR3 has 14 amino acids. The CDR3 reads CAISQGPALETQYF. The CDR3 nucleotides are TGTGCCATCAGTCAGGGCCCAGCCCTAGAGACCCAGTACTTC.

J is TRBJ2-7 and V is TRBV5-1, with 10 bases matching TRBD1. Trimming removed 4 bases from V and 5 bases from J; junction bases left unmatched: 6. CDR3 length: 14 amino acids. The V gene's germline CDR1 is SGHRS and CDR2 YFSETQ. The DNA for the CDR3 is TGCGCCAGCAGCGGGACAGGGGTAGGCCACGAGCAGTACTTC. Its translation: CASSGTGVGHEQYF. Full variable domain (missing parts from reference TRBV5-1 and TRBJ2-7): KAGVTQTPRYLIKTRGQQVTLSCSPISGHRSVSWYQQTPGQGLQFLFEYFSETQRNKGNFPGRFSGRQFSNSRSEMNVSTLELGDSALYLCASSGTGVGHEQYFGPGTRLTVT.

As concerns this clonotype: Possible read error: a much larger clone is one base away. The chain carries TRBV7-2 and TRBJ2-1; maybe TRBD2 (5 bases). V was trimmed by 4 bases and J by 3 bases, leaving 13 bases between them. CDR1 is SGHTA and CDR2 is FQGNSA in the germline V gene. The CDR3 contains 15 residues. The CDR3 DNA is TGTGCCAGCAGCTCAGCGGCAGCCAGCTACAATGAGCAGTTCTTC. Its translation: CASSSAAASYNEQFF.

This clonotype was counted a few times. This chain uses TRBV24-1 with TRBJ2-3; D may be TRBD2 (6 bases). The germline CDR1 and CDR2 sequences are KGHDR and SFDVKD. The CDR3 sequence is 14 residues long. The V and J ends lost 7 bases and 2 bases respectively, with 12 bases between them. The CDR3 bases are TGTGCCACCAGAGACCCGGGACTCACAGATACGCAGTATTTT. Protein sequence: CATRDPGLTDTQYF.

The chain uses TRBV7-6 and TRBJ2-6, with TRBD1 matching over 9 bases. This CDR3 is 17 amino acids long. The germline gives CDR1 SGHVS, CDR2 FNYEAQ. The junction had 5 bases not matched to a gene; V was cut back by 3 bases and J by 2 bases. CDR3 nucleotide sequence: TGTGCCAGCAGCTTTTATGGGACAGGGCCTGGGGCCAACGTCCTGACTTTC. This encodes CASSFYGTGPGANVLTF.

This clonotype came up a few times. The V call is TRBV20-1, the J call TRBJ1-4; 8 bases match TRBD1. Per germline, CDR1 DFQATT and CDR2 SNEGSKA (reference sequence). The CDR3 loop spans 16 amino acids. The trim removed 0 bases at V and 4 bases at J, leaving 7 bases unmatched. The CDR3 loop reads CSARDGGTGYNEKLFF. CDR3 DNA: TGCAGTGCTAGAGATGGAGGGACAGGATATAATGAAAAACTGTTTTTT.

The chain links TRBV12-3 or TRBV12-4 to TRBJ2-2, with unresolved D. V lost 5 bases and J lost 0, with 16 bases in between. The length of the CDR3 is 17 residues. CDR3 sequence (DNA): TGTGCCAGCAGTCTTCGACATCTAAACCCGAACACCGGGGAGCTGTTTTTT. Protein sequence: CASSLRHLNPNTGELFF.

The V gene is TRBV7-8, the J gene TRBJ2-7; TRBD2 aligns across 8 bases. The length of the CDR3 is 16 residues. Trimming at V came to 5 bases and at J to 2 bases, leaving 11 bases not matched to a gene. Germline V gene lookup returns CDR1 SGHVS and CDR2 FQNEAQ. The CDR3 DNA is TGTGCCAGCAGCCCCTCCTTCCGGGGGGGAGCCTACGAGCAGTACTTC. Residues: CASSPSFRGGAYEQYF.

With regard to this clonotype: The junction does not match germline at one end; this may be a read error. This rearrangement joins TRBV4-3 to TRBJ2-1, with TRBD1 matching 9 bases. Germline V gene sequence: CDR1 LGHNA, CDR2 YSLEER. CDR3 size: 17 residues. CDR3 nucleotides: TGCACCAGCAGCCAAATGGAGGGGACAGGGCCAGGAAATGAGCAGTTCTTC. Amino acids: CTSSQMEGTGPGNEQFF.

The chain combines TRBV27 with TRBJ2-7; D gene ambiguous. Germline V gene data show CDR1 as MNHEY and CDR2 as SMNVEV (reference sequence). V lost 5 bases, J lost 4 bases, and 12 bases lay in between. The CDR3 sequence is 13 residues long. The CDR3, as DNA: TGTGCCAGCAGTCCCGGGCACGGGTACGAGCAGTACTTC. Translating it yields CASSPGHGYEQYF.

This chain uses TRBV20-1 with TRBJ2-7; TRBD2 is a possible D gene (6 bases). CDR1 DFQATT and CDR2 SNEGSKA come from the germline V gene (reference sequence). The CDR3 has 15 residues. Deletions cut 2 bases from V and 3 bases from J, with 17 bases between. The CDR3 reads CSARRPGASDYEQYF. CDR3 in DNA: TGCAGTGCTAGAAGACCCGGGGCTAGCGACTACGAGCAGTACTTC.

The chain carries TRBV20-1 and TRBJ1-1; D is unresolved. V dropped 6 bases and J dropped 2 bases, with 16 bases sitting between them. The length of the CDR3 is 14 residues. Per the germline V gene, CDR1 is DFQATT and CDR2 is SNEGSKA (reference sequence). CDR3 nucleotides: TGCAGTGCCGAGCGGACGCTATCAAACACTGAAGCTTTCTTT. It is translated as CSAERTLSNTEAFF.

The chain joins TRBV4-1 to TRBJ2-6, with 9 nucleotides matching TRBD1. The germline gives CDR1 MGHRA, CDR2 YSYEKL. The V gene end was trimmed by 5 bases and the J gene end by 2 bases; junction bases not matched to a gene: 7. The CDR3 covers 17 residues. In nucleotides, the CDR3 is TGCGCCAGCAGCAACCGGGACAGGGTGACTGGGGCCAACGTCCTGACTTTC. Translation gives CASSNRDRVTGANVLTF.

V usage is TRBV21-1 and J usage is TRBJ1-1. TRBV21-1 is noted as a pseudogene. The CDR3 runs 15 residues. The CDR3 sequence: CASSKAGERCTEAFF. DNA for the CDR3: TGTGCCAGCAGCAAAGCTGGCGAAAGGTGCACTGAAGCTTTCTTT.

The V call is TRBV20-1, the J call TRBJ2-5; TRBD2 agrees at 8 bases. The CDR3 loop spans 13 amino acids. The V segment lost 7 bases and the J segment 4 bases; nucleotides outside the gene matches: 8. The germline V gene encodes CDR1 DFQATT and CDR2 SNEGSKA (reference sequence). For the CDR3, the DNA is TGCAGTGGCAAGCGCACTAGCGGAGAGACCCAGTACTTC. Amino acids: CSGKRTSGETQYF.

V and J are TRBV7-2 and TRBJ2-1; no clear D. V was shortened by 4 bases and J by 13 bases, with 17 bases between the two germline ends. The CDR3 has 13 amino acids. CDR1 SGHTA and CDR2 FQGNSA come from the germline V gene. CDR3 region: CASSSRSQETQFF. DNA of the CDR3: TGTGCCAGCAGCTCTCGGAGCCAAGAGACCCAGTTCTTC.

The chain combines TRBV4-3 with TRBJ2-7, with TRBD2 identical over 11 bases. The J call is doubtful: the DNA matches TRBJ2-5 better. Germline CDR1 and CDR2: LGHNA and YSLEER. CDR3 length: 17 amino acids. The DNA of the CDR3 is TGCGCCAGCAGCCAACAAGCTAGCGGGGGGAATCAAGAGACCCAGTACTTC. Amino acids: CASSQQASGGNQETQYF.

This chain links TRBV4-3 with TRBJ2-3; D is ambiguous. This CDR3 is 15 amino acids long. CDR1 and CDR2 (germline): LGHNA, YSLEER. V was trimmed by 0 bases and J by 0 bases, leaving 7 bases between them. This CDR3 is CASSQDPMSTDTQYF. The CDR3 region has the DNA TGCGCCAGCAGCCAAGATCCGATGAGCACAGATACGCAGTATTTT.

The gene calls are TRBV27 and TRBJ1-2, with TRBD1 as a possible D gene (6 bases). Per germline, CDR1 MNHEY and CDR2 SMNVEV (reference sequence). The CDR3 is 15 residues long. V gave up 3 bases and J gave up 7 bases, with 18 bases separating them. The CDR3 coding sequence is TGTGCCAGCAGTTTCAACAGGGAACTCTCTACTGGCTACACCTTC. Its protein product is CASSFNRELSTGYTF.

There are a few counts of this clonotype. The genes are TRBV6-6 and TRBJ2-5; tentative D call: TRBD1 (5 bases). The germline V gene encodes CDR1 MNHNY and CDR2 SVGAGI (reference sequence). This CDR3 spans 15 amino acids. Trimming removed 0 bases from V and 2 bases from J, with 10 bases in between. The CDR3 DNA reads TGTGCCAGCAGTTACTCCCTGACAGCGCAAGAGACCCAGTACTTC. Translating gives CASSYSLTAQETQYF.